The clone carrying this TCR beta chain was recorded many times. No antigen is known for it. Time point indicated: persistent/refractory GD, antithyroid drugs over 5 years with positive TRAb. Construction of the TCR library relied on RNA isolated from PBMCs. Patients all came to the study from an endocrinology department in Xi'an, China. This sample is part of a study of regulatory T cells in long-lasting Graves disease. The CDR3 loop spans 15 amino acids. After removal of 5 bases from V and 9 bases from J, the junction contained 10 bases not matched to a gene. Combining iRepertoire HTBI primers with Arm-PCR of CDR3 regions, the authors built TCR beta libraries. TCRdb re-called the multiplex PCR reads through MiXCR, storing one row per CDR3 protein. The repertoire holds roughly 470,000 distinct CDR3 sequences, with less than 25% as singletons. Study-level findings and limits: Peripheral blood alone, not thyroid tissue, underwent study. Persistent Graves' disease cases displayed lower TCR diversity than newly diagnosed ones. The persistent group shared 2,741 public clonotypes, more than the 966 shared by new patients.

Sequenced here: peripheral blood mononuclear cells (PBMCs), sampled when the disease was refractory, from a patient treated with antithyroid drugs. The chain links TRBV12-3 or TRBV12-4 to TRBJ1-6; 7 bases align to TRBD1. This sequence was found in a female donor with Graves disease. The CDR3 loop is CASSPTGLSRSPLHF. The CDR3 nucleotides are TGTGCCAGCAGTCCGACAGGGTTGTCTCGTTCACCCCTCCACTTT.